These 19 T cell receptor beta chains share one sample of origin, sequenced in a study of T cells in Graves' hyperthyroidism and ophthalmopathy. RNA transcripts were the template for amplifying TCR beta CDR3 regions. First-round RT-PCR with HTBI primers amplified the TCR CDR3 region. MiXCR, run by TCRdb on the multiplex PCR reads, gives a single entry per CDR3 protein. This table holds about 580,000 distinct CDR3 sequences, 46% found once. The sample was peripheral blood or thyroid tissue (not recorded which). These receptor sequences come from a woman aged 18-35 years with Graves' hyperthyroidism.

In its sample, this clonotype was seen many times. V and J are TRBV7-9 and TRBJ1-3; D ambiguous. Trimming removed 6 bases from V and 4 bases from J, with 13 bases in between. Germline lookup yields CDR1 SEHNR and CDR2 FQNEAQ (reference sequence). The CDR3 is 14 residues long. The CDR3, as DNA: TGTGCCAGCAGTCTACGCCGGGTCGGAAACACCATATATTTT. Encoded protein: CASSLRRVGNTIYF.

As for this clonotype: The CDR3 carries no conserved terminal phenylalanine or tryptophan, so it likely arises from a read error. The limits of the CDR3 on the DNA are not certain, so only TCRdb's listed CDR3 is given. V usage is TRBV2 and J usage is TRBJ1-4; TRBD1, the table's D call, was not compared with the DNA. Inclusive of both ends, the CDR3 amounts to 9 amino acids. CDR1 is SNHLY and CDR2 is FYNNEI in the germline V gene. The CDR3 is CASSRAGTG.

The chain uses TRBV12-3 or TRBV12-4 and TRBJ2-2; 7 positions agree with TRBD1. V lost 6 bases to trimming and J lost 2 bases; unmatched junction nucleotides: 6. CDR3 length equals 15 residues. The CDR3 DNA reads TGTGCCAGCAGACCTCGACAGGGCAACACCGGGGAGCTGTTTTTT. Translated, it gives CASRPRQGNTGELFF.

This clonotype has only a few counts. CDR3 nucleotide sequence: TGCAGTGCTAGAGTCGGCCTAGCGGGAGGCGAGCAGTACTTC. It encodes CSARVGLAGGEQYF. The V gene is TRBV20-1, the J gene TRBJ2-7, with TRBD2 matching over 11 bases. The CDR3 length is 14 residues. Germline V gives CDR1 DFQATT, CDR2 SNEGSKA (reference sequence). Trimming removed 1 base from V and 6 bases from J; junction bases left unmatched: 5.

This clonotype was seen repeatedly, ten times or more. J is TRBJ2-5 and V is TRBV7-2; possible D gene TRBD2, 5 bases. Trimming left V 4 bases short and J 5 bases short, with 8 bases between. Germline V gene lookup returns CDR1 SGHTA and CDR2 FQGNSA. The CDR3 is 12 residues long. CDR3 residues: CASSSRGETQYF. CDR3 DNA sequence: TGTGCCAGCAGCTCCCGCGGGGAGACCCAGTACTTC.

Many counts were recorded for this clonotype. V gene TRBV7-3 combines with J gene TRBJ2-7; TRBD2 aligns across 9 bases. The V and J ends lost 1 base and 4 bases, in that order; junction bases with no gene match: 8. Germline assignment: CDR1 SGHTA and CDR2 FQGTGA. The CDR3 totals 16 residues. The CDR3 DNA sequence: TGTGCCAGCAGCTTAAAGCAGGCGGGAGGGATGTACGAGCAGTACTTC. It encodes CASSLKQAGGMYEQYF.

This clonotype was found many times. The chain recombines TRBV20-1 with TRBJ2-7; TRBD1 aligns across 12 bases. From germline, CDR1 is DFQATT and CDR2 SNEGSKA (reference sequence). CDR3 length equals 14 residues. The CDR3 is CSVRGTGGPYEQYF. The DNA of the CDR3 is TGCAGCGTGCGGGGGACAGGGGGCCCCTACGAGCAGTACTTC.

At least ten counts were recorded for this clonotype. The CDR3 coding sequence is TGTGCCAGCAGTCCCGGACAGGCGGATTGGGGCTACACCTTC. Its translation: CASSPGQADWGYTF. This rearrangement joins TRBV6-5 to TRBJ1-2; 7 nucleotides line up with TRBD1. Per germline, CDR1 MNHEY and CDR2 SVGAGI. This CDR3 region has 14 residues. V shed 5 bases and J 8 bases; nucleotides not matched to a gene: 11.

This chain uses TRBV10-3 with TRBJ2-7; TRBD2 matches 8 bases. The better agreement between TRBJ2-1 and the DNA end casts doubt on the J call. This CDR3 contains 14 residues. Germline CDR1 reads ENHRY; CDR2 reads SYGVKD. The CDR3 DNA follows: TGTGCCATCAGTGTCGGAGGTAGCGGGGACGAGCAGTTCTTC. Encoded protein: CAISVGGSGDEQFF.

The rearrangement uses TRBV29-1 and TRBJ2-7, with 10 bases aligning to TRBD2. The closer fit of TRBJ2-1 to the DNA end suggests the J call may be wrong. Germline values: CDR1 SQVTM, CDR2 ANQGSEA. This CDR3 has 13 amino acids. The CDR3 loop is CSGTSGTFDEQFF. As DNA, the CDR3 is TGCAGCGGAACTAGCGGGACATTTGATGAGCAGTTCTTC.

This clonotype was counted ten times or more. The CDR3, as DNA: TGTGCCAGTAGTCCCACGGGGAGGGGGCTCTCCTACGAGCAGTACTTC. Protein product: CASSPTGRGLSYEQYF. The chain employs TRBV19 and TRBJ2-7, with D perhaps matching TRBD1 or TRBD2 (7 bases each). Germline values: CDR1 LNHDA, CDR2 SQIVND (reference sequence). V was shortened by 5 bases and J by 0 bases, with 17 bases between the two germline ends. The CDR3 spans 16 residues.

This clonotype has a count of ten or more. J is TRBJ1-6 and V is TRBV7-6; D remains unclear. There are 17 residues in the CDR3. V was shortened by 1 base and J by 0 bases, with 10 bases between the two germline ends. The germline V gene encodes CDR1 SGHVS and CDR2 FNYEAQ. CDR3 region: CASSLGVRSSYNSPLHF. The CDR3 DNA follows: TGTGCCAGCAGCTTAGGGGTTAGGAGCTCCTATAATTCACCCCTCCACTTT.

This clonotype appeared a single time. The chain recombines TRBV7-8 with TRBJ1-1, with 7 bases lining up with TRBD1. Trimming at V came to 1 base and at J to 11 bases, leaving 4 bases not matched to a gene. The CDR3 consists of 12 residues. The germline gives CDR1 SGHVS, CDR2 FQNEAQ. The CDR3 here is CASSLEGTAAFF. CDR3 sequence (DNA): TGTGCCAGCAGCTTAGAAGGGACAGCTGCTTTCTTT.

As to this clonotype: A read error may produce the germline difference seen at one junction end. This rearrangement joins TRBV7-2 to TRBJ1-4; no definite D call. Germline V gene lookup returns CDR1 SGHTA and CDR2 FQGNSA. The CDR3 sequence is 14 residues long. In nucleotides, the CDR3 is TGTGCCTGCAGCTTAGCTATAGGGTTAGGGAAACTGTTTTTT. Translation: CACSLAIGLGKLFF.

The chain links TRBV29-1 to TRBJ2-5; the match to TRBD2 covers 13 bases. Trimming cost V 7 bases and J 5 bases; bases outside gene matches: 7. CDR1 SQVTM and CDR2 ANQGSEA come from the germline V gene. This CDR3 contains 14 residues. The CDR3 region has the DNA TGCAGCGCTAGACTAGCGGGAGGTTGGGAGACCCAGTACTTC. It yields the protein CSARLAGGWETQYF.

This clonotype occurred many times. CDR3 nucleotides: TGTGCCAGCAGCTTAGAAGGGACGATAACCGAGCAGTACTTC. Translated: CASSLEGTITEQYF. The chain has TRBV7-9 and TRBJ2-7, with D tentatively TRBD1 or TRBD2 (5 bases each). The germline V gene has CDR1 SEHNR and CDR2 FQNEAQ (reference sequence). This CDR3 comprises 14 residues. The V end lost 1 base, the J end lost 6 bases, and 13 bases lay between the germline ends. The variable domain in full, completed from reference TRBV7-9 and TRBJ2-7, reads DTGVSQNPRHKITKRGQNVTFRCDPISEHNRLYWYRQTLGQGPEFLTYFQNEAQLEKSRLLSDRFSAERPKGSFSTLEIQRTEQGDSAMYLCASSLEGTITEQYFGPGTRLTVT.

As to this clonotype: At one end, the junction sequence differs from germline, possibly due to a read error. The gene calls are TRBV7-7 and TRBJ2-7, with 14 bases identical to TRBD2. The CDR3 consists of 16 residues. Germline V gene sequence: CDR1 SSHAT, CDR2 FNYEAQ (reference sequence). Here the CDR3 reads CASSSGGTSGGYEQYF. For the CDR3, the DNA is TGTGCTAGCAGCTCGGGGGGGACTAGCGGGGGCTATGAGCAGTACTTC.

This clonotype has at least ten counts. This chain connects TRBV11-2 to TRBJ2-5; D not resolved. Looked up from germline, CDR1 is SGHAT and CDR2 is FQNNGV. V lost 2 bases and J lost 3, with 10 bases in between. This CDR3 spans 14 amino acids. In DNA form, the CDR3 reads TGTGCCAGCAGCTTATATCTGGCTGAAGAGACCCAGTACTTC. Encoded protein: CASSLYLAEETQYF.

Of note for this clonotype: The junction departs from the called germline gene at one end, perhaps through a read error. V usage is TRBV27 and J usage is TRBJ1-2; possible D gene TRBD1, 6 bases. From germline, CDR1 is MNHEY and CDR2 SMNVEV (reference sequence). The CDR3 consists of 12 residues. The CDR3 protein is CTSSPTGYGYTF. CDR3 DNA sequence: TGTACCAGCAGCCCGACAGGCTATGGCTACACCTTC.